A selection of T cell receptor beta chains follows, all from one sample in a study of blood T cell repertoires in COVID-19. Sequencing was performed with immunoSEQ multiplex PCR; in TCRdb, only in-frame clones are kept and a portion is missing. Of about 53,000 clones in the sample, approximately 87% were seen once. Sequencing was done on a sample of peripheral blood. The receptor set was obtained from a man aged 50 to 59 with acute or convalescent COVID-19. The CDR3 runs from the conserved cysteine through the conserved F or W. Each record gives: J gene, clone size, D gene, V gene, CDR3 DNA, CDR3 protein. A D gene is named only where the DNA matches it firmly. Expanded clones get a size class; other rows say once, few or many, or leave the size out.

j_gene: TRBJ1-4
abundance: NA
d_gene: TRBD1
v_gene: TRBV27
CDR3nt: TGTGCCAGCAGTCAGACAGGGGGTGACCGTGAAAAACTGTTTTTT
CDR3aa: CASSQTGGDREKLFF

j_gene: TRBJ1-2
abundance: few
d_gene: TRBD1
v_gene: TRBV5-5
CDR3nt: TGTGCCAGCAGCTTCGGGGACAGGGACTATGGCTACACCTTC
CDR3aa: CASSFGDRDYGYTF

j_gene: TRBJ2-3
abundance: NA
d_gene: NA
v_gene: TRBV5-1
CDR3nt: TGCGCCAGCAGCCCGGCGGGAGATACGCAGTATTTT
CDR3aa: CASSPAGDTQYF

j_gene: TRBJ2-7
abundance: NA
d_gene: NA
v_gene: TRBV11-2
CDR3nt: TGTGCCAGCTCCTGGGGGGTAGGGACCTACGAGCAGTACTTC
CDR3aa: CASSWGVGTYEQYF

j_gene: TRBJ2-1
abundance: NA
d_gene: NA
v_gene: TRBV5-1
CDR3nt: TGCGCCAGCCGGACCTCAGGGGTCCCCTACAATGAGCAGTTCTTC
CDR3aa: CASRTSGVPYNEQFF

j_gene: TRBJ1-4
abundance: once
d_gene: TRBD1
v_gene: TRBV28
CDR3nt: TGTGCCAGCAGAACAGGGGGGACTAATGAAAAACTGTTTTTT
CDR3aa: CASRTGGTNEKLFF

j_gene: TRBJ2-5
abundance: NA
d_gene: TRBD2
v_gene: TRBV6-5
CDR3nt: TGTGCCAGCAGGAGTGAACTAGCGGGAGAAGAGACCCAGTACTTC
CDR3aa: CASRSELAGEETQYF

j_gene: TRBJ2-7
abundance: NA
d_gene: NA
v_gene: TRBV7-9
CDR3nt: TGTGCCAGCAGCTCAGACAAGACCTACGAGCAGTACTTC
CDR3aa: CASSSDKTYEQYF

j_gene: TRBJ2-2
abundance: NA
d_gene: NA
v_gene: TRBV24-1
CDR3nt: TGTGCCACCAGTGATTCCGGGAACACCGGGGAGCTGTTTTTT
CDR3aa: CATSDSGNTGELFF

j_gene: TRBJ1-5
abundance: NA
d_gene: TRBD1
v_gene: TRBV5-6
CDR3nt: TGTGCCAGCACCATAGGACAGGCGAGCAATCAGCCCCAGCATTTT
CDR3aa: CASTIGQASNQPQHF

j_gene: TRBJ2-7
abundance: NA
d_gene: NA
v_gene: TRBV5-1
CDR3nt: TGCGCCAGCAGCCCTCCGGGGGTGACAGGGTCCTACGAGCAGTACTTC
CDR3aa: CASSPPGVTGSYEQYF

j_gene: TRBJ1-5
abundance: NA
d_gene: NA
v_gene: TRBV6-2/TRBV6-3
CDR3nt: TGTGCCAGCAGCCGACAGGAGAATCAGCCCCAGCATTTT
CDR3aa: CASSRQENQPQHF

j_gene: TRBJ1-3
abundance: NA
d_gene: NA
v_gene: TRBV27
CDR3nt: TGTGCCAGCAGTCCCCCGGGGACACCCGACTCTGGAAACACCATATATTTT
CDR3aa: CASSPPGTPDSGNTIYF

j_gene: TRBJ2-7
abundance: NA
d_gene: TRBD2
v_gene: TRBV4-2
CDR3nt: TGTGCCAGCAGCCAAGATAGCCTAGCGGGACCGTACGAGCAGTACTTC
CDR3aa: CASSQDSLAGPYEQYF

j_gene: TRBJ2-1
abundance: once
d_gene: NA
v_gene: TRBV7-3
CDR3nt: TGTGCCAGCAGCTTTAGCGGTGGGAGCAATGAGCAGTTCTTC
CDR3aa: CASSFSGGSNEQFF

j_gene: TRBJ2-7
abundance: NA
d_gene: NA
v_gene: TRBV9
CDR3nt: TGTGCCAGCAGCGTAGAGCCGGGAATCCCTGACCTTTGGCGGGAGCAGTACTTC
CDR3aa: CASSVEPGIPDLWREQYF

j_gene: TRBJ1-1
abundance: medium-sized
d_gene: NA
v_gene: TRBV3-1/TRBV3-2
CDR3nt: TGTGCCAGCAGCCAATCAGGGGTTGGCACTGAAGCTTTCTTT
CDR3aa: CASSQSGVGTEAFF

j_gene: TRBJ2-7
abundance: NA
d_gene: NA
v_gene: TRBV5-1
CDR3nt: TGCGCCAGCAGACAGGGAACCTACGAGCAGTACTTC
CDR3aa: CASRQGTYEQYF

j_gene: TRBJ2-7
abundance: NA
d_gene: NA
v_gene: TRBV5-8
CDR3nt: TGTGCCAGCACCAGCGGAAGCGGCCACGAGCAGTACTTC
CDR3aa: CASTSGSGHEQYF

j_gene: TRBJ1-6
abundance: NA
d_gene: TRBD1
v_gene: TRBV2
CDR3nt: TGTGCCAGCAGTGAAGGGGGACAGGGACTGAATTCACCCCTCCACTTT
CDR3aa: CASSEGGQGLNSPLHF

j_gene: TRBJ1-6
abundance: NA
d_gene: NA
v_gene: TRBV9
CDR3nt: TGTGCCAGCAGCGGGGGTACAGGGTGGAATTCACCCCTCCACTTT
CDR3aa: CASSGGTGWNSPLHF

j_gene: TRBJ1-1
abundance: NA
d_gene: NA
v_gene: TRBV2
CDR3nt: TGTGCCAGCAGTGAAGCGGGCAGGCAAGCTTTCTTT
CDR3aa: CASSEAGRQAFF

j_gene: TRBJ2-7
abundance: NA
d_gene: NA
v_gene: TRBV18
CDR3nt: TGTGCCAGCTCAGAACGGACAATTTACGAGCAGTACTTC
CDR3aa: CASSERTIYEQYF

j_gene: TRBJ2-5
abundance: NA
d_gene: NA
v_gene: TRBV6-1
CDR3nt: TGTGCCAGCAGTGAAAGGGGGGACTATAGTTTCCGAGAGACCCAGTACTTC
CDR3aa: CASSERGDYSFRETQYF